This TCR beta chain was identified in a study of blood T cell repertoires in COVID-19. Study-level information: The study drew acute and convalescent COVID-19 samples from the United States, Italy and Spain. PBMCs, B-cell-depleted T cells, or T cells were the source of the cDNA or gDNA that made up the material.

Per the original methods: Estimates of nucleated cell counts were drawn from the amplification of reference gene primers. Profiled with immunoSEQ multiplex PCR; TCRdb holds only in-frame clones, not every one. That table furnishes V, J and clone size, whereas the DNA furnished D and trimming. The table lists 130,000 or so clones, about four fifths of them singletons, with 3% in the top ten. The germline V and J ends were trimmed by 4 bases and 2 bases, with 3 bases remaining between them. The CDR3 length is 11 residues. Per the germline V gene, CDR1 is SQVTM and CDR2 is ANQGSEA. The TCR was taken from a woman older than 75 with acute or convalescent COVID-19. This chain uses TRBV29-1 with TRBJ1-3; D uncertain. Input material: peripheral blood. CDR3 sequence: CSVGAGNTIYF. The CDR3 DNA reads TGCAGCGTTGGCGCTGGAAACACCATATATTTT.